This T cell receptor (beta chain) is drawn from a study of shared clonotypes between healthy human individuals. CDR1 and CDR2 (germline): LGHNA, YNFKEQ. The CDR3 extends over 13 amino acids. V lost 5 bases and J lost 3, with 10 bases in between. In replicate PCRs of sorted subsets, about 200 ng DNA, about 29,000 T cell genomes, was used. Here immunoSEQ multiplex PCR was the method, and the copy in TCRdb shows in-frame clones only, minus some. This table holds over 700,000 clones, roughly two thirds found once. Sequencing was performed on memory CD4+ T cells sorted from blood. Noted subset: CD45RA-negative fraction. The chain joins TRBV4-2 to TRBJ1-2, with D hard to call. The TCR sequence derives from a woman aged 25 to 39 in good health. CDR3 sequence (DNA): TGTGCCAGCAGCAGAGGGTTGGACTATGGCTACACCTTC. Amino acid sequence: CASSRGLDYGYTF.